This T cell receptor beta chain emerged from a study of Graves' ophthalmopathy and Graves' hyperthyroidism. Turning to the study itself: Sampling took place at initial diagnosis, with peripheral blood obtained before any treatment.

Beta-chain TCR CDR3 regions were amplified from RNA transcripts. Amplification began with first-round RT-PCR using HTBI primers, then second-round multiplex PCR was performed. Via MiXCR, TCRdb re-called the multiplex PCR reads, giving one row per CDR3 protein. Of about 620,000 distinct CDR3 sequences in the sample, 22% were seen once. Broader study findings: Blood also harbored most expanded thyroid clonotypes above 0.001 frequency.

Comments on this clonotype: Antigen unknown.

The ends lost 5 bases at V and 6 bases at J; junction bases unmatched: 6. The CDR3 extends over 13 amino acids. Germline V gene lookup returns CDR1 SQVTM and CDR2 ANQGSEA. Eligible hyperthyroidism cases comprised new diagnoses of under 2 months' duration in individuals aged 18 to 65. The authors isolated PBMCs from over 7.5 ml of fresh peripheral blood. The chain uses TRBV29-1 and TRBJ1-2; TRBD1 agrees at 10 bases. Material: peripheral blood. The sequence derives from a woman aged 18 to 35 with stable Graves' hyperthyroidism. Some clones in this sample may be carry-over from other donors' samples. CDR3 residues: CSVRDRGHDGYTF. The DNA for the CDR3 is TGCAGCGTTCGGGACAGGGGTCATGATGGCTACACCTTC.